These T cell receptor beta chains were read from a single sample in a study of vaccination effects on CD4 cells after COVID-19. Antigen specificity for these receptors is unknown. TCRdb's table, derived via immunoSEQ multiplex PCR, lists solely in-frame clones and lacks some. Among 20,000 to 25,000 clones listed, 73% were seen once. Material: CD4+ T cells from PBMCs cultured with HCoV-229E spike peptides, obtained before COVID-19 vaccination. The receptors were sampled from a human donor who received a COVID-19 vaccine. CDR3s include the opening cysteine and the closing phenylalanine or tryptophan.

TRBV10-3,CATKPATGNEKLFF
TRBV3-1/TRBV3-2,CASSLTSGRNTGELFF
TRBV29-1,CSADGGGFTDTQYF
TRBV28,CASSFRDYGYTF
TRBV3-1/TRBV3-2,CASSHRTAQETQYF
TRBV15,CATSRGLAGGNEQFF
TRBV2,CASRMDWGYGYTF
TRBV29-1,CSVERDPTDTQYF
TRBV10-3,CAISAGQGNYNSPLHF
TRBV19,CASRQTGTSVNEQFF
TRBV7-9,CASSLTHRGAGSDTQYF
TRBV19,CASSTAAGAYEQYF
TRBV9,CASSPRTGEYGYTF
TRBV7-9,CASSPIDWEGLDQPQHF
TRBV14,CASSLTPGASSYEQYF
TRBV28,CASVRGLLGRNEQFF
TRBV7-2,CASSHRGLRGTNEQFF
TRBV7-8,CASSPYRDRATDTQYF
TRBV7-9,CASSPRGLAGGEQFF
TRBV27,CASSLWDRGRAFF
TRBV11-2,CASSWGQGNTEAFF
TRBV23-1,CASSYSGTGGETQYF
TRBV30,CACSEQGAGELFF
TRBV7-9,CATLDKAGGDNEQFF
TRBV4-1,CASSQERGGQGRSPLHF
TRBV20-1,CSASAWRGLTDTQYF
TRBV15,CATSSEAGYNEQFF
TRBV5-4,CASSPGRGAGNSPLHF
TRBV19,CASSPPGEGIPPYTQYF
TRBV11-2,CASTWRGRTGTGETQYF
TRBV6-6,CASRMGQYYEQYF
TRBV6-2/TRBV6-3,CASSQGANQPQHF
TRBV27,CASSPNYSTGELFF
TRBV29-1,CSVTPTGDGSGYTF
TRBV6-5,CASSYSIGGIGEQYF
TRBV5-1,CASNLDRRQETQYF
TRBV9,CASSVASTSGSNEQFF
TRBV27,CASSLSRTENTIYF
TRBV6-1,CASSEGDFTGSTEAFF
TRBV19,CASSMVTGLLGTEAFF
TRBV10-1,CASSRQGATDTQYF